The rows below give T cell receptor beta chains drawn from one sample of a study of blood T cells in healthy people across ages. TCRdb re-derived calls from the 5' RACE reads in MiXCR, one entry per CDR3 protein. The sample carries 750,000 to 950,000 distinct CDR3 sequences, just under 30% recorded once. These same records also appear under a second study, on T cells of mothers and their children.

Sequencing was performed on blood. These receptors all stem from a woman aged 40 to 50 in good health. Both conserved end residues are part of each CDR3. D genes are given only for firm matches. The listing skips clone size in some rows; elsewhere it reads once, few, many or a size class.

. TRBJ2-2 few TRBV4-3 CASSPGGSYGGPNTGELFF TGCGCCAGCAGCCCAGGAGGCAGCTACGGGGGGCCGAACACCGGGGAGCTGTTTTTT
. TRBJ1-4 . TRBV9 CASSVDRGRNEKLFF TGTGCCAGCAGCGTAGATCGGGGGAGAAATGAAAAACTGTTTTTT
TRBD1 TRBJ2-7 . TRBV2 CASRDRLLSYEQYF TGTGCCAGCAGGGACAGGCTACTCTCCTACGAGCAGTACTTC
. TRBJ2-3 . TRBV12-3/TRBV12-4 CASSPSGIRADMQYF TGTGCCAGCAGCCCTTCTGGGATTAGAGCAGATATGCAGTATTTT
. TRBJ1-2 many TRBV21-1 CASSKVERQRINYGYTF TGTGCCAGCAGCAAAGTAGAGCGGCAGCGAATTAACTATGGCTACACCTTC
. TRBJ2-7 . TRBV7-2 CASSLVFVGASEQYF TGTGCCAGCAGCTTAGTTTTTGTCGGAGCTTCCGAGCAGTACTTC
. TRBJ1-2 . TRBV6-6 CASRDVVTSGYTF TGTGCCAGCAGGGATGTTGTCACTTCTGGCTACACCTTC
. TRBJ2-5 . TRBV6-6 CASSFSPDDNSYVQYF TGTGCCAGCAGTTTTTCCCCGGATGACAACTCCTACGTGCAGTACTTC
. TRBJ1-2 few TRBV12-3/TRBV12-4 CASTTGGERYGYTF TGTGCCAGCACCACAGGTGGGGAGAGATATGGCTACACCTTC
. TRBJ2-7 . TRBV7-8 CASSLGVRGHYEQYF TGTGCCAGCAGCTTGGGCGTTAGGGGTCACTACGAGCAGTACTTC
TRBD1 TRBJ1-1 few TRBV12-3/TRBV12-4 CASSSQGGTNTEAFF TGTGCCAGCAGCTCTCAGGGGGGAACCAACACTGAAGCTTTCTTT
. TRBJ2-7 many TRBV28 CASTVLNSYEQYF TGTGCCAGCACCGTCCTGAACTCCTACGAGCAGTACTTC
. TRBJ1-1 . TRBV15 CATSRQTKNTEAFF TGTGCCACTAGCAGACAAACAAAGAACACTGAAGCTTTCTTT
TRBD1 TRBJ2-5 . TRBV6-5 CASRYGAGGETQYF TGTGCCAGCAGGTACGGGGCAGGGGGCGAGACCCAGTACTTC
. TRBJ2-1 . TRBV27 CASSRRGANEQFF TGTGCCAGCAGCCGCAGGGGTGCCAATGAGCAGTTCTTC
. TRBJ2-5 many TRBV7-2 CASSLFGDQETQYF TGTGCCAGCAGCCTCTTCGGGGACCAAGAGACCCAGTACTTC
. TRBJ2-7 . TRBV9 CASSVEVTSFWGEQYF TGTGCCAGCAGCGTAGAGGTGACATCCTTTTGGGGGGAGCAGTACTTC
. TRBJ2-7 . TRBV9 CASSAGGSPYEQYF TGTGCCAGCAGCGCGGGGGGCTCCCCCTACGAGCAGTACTTC
TRBD1 TRBJ2-7 . TRBV20-1 CSARDQGDRVDEQYF TGCAGTGCTAGAGATCAAGGGGACAGGGTCGACGAGCAGTACTTC
TRBD1 TRBJ1-1 . TRBV29-1 CSAQTGVTEAFF TGCAGCGCCCAGACAGGGGTCACTGAAGCTTTCTTT
. TRBJ1-2 many TRBV13 CASRTDKVNYGYTF TGTGCCAGCAGAACTGACAAAGTTAACTATGGCTACACCTTC
. TRBJ1-2 . TRBV19 CASSPRAALYGYTF TGTGCCAGTAGTCCAAGAGCTGCCCTCTATGGCTACACCTTC
. TRBJ1-1 . TRBV29-1 CSVNRQLNTEAFF TGCAGCGTTAACCGACAGCTGAACACTGAAGCTTTCTTT